These 16 T cell receptor beta chains came from one sample sequenced in a study of PD-1 blockade in classical Hodgkin lymphoma. Measured with immunoSEQ multiplex PCR; TCRdb has only the in-frame clones, and not every one. The table has over 70,000 clones, 90% seen once. Regarding time point: cycle 4 day 1 (C4D1), after 6 weeks of nivolumab. Relapses following autologous stem cell transplantation were seen in all patients, with brentuximab vedotin exposure varying. Sample: peripheral blood mononuclear cells (PBMCs), taken before the fourth cycle of nivolumab. The receptors stem from a human donor with classical Hodgkin lymphoma.

The chain recombines TRBV5-1 with TRBJ2-3; no reliable D call. Germline values: CDR1 SGHRS, CDR2 YFSETQ. The CDR3 totals 14 residues. The V gene lost 4 bases and the J gene lost 2 bases, with 11 bases spanning the gap. CDR3 DNA sequence: TGCGCCAGCAGCCCCCTCGGATTCACAGATACGCAGTATTTT. Translating it yields CASSPLGFTDTQYF.

The chain uses TRBV27 and TRBJ2-7; D might be TRBD2 (5 bases). V lost 5 bases and J lost 7, with 18 bases in between. This CDR3 contains 14 residues. Germline assignment: CDR1 MNHEY and CDR2 SMNVEV (reference sequence). The CDR3 is CASSSGLSPREQYF. CDR3 bases: TGTGCCAGCAGTAGCGGACTCTCCCCGAGAGAGCAGTACTTC.

The rearrangement links TRBV30 to TRBJ1-5; D is ambiguous. The CDR3 runs to 12 residues. Per germline, CDR1 GTSNPN and CDR2 SVGIG (reference sequence). Trimming removed 3 bases at V and 0 bases at J, with 3 bases between. The DNA for the CDR3 is TGTGCCTGGAGGTATAGCAATCAGCCCCAGCATTTT. Translation gives CAWRYSNQPQHF.

The V call is TRBV5-1, the J call TRBJ1-3; D gene ambiguous. CDR3 size: 14 residues. The germline V gene has CDR1 SGHRS and CDR2 YFSETQ. V dropped 9 bases and J dropped 4 bases, with 17 bases sitting between them. This CDR3 reads CATRRMGVGNTIYF. CDR3 DNA sequence: TGCGCCACTCGGAGGATGGGAGTGGGAAACACCATATATTTT.

The chain carries TRBV9 and TRBJ2-3, with 8 bases fitting TRBD2. Germline CDR1 and CDR2: SGDLS and YYNGEE. The CDR3 consists of 14 residues. Trimming cost V 7 bases and J 7 bases; bases outside gene matches: 11. The CDR3 DNA is TGTGCCAGCTGTTTTGGTACTAGCGGAAATACGCAGTATTTT. It encodes CASCFGTSGNTQYF.

The chain combines TRBV7-2 with TRBJ2-6; D is undetermined. V was clipped by 4 bases and J by 4 bases, with 11 bases between them. This CDR3 comprises 15 residues. CDR1 and CDR2 from the germline V gene are SGHTA and FQGNSA. The CDR3 coding sequence is TGTGCCAGCAGCTCCGTTTTCTCCGGGGCCAACGTCCTGACTTTC. It translates to CASSSVFSGANVLTF. Full variable domain (rest looked up from reference TRBV7-2 and TRBJ2-6): GAGVSQSPSNKVTEKGKDVELRCDPISGHTALYWYRQSLGQGLEFLIYFQGNSAPDKSGLPSDRFSAERTGGSVSTLTIQRTQQEDSAVYLCASSSVFSGANVLTFGAGSRLTVL.

The gene calls are TRBV4-2 and TRBJ2-3, with 14 bases identical to TRBD2. Germline V gives CDR1 LGHNA, CDR2 YNFKEQ. V lost 1 base to trimming and J lost 2 bases; unmatched junction nucleotides: 5. This CDR3 comprises 18 residues. The CDR3 sequence is CASSQVGLAGGLTDTQYF. The DNA of the CDR3 is TGTGCCAGCAGCCAAGTAGGACTAGCGGGGGGACTCACAGATACGCAGTATTTT.

This clone has a single count. V gene TRBV5-4 combines with J gene TRBJ1-2; D possibly corresponds to TRBD1 (6 bases). Per germline, CDR1 SGHNT and CDR2 YYREEE (reference sequence). V lost 1 base to trimming and J lost 8 bases, with 12 bases between them. This CDR3 contains 13 residues. The CDR3 protein is CASSLYPDSGYTF. The DNA of the CDR3 is TGTGCCAGCAGCTTGTACCCGGACAGCGGCTACACCTTC.

This clone was found once. The genes are TRBV28 and TRBJ1-4, with TRBD1 as a possible D gene (5 bases). Deletions cut 5 bases from V and 2 bases from J, with 9 bases between. CDR1 is MDHEN and CDR2 is SYDVKM in the germline V gene. This CDR3 region has 14 residues. CDR3 in DNA: TGTGCCAGCAGTCTGGGGGGGACTAATGAAAAACTGTTTTTT. It translates to CASSLGGTNEKLFF.

The CDR3 loop reads CASSGLSYNEQFF. The CDR3 DNA reads as TGTGCCAGCAGCGGCCTCTCCTACAATGAGCAGTTCTTC. This sequence joins TRBV9 and TRBJ2-1; D uncertain. The ends were cut back, 3 bases at V and 0 bases at J, with 4 bases in the middle. The CDR3 loop spans 13 amino acids. Germline CDR1 is SGDLS and CDR2 is YYNGEE.

The rearrangement links TRBV29-1 to TRBJ1-6; a weak D match, TRBD1 (6 bases). Germline-derived CDR1 and CDR2 are SQVTM and ANQGSEA. V was pared by 6 bases and J by 7 bases, with 13 bases between. CDR3 size: 13 residues. The CDR3 loop is CSVGEGGNSPLHF. CDR3 in DNA: TGCAGCGTCGGAGAGGGGGGGAATTCACCCCTCCACTTT.

This clone has just one count. The chain employs TRBV20-1 and TRBJ2-5; D not resolved. CDR1 and CDR2 from the germline V gene are DFQATT and SNEGSKA (reference sequence). This CDR3 comprises 10 residues. V was trimmed by 3 bases and J by 7 bases, leaving 6 bases between them. CDR3 sequence (DNA): TGCAGTGCTAGTTTCGGGACCCAGTACTTC. It yields the protein CSASFGTQYF.

This clone has a single count. The chain has TRBV7-6 and TRBJ2-3; D is undetermined. Germline loops: CDR1 SGHVS, CDR2 FNYEAQ. The CDR3 contains 14 residues. V was shortened by 1 base and J by 6 bases, with 11 bases between the two germline ends. DNA for the CDR3: TGTGCCAGCAGCTTAGAGCCGACTGGGGATACGCAGTATTTT. This gives the protein CASSLEPTGDTQYF.

This rearrangement joins TRBV10-2 to TRBJ1-5; D is undetermined. The CDR3 is 13 residues long. Germline CDR1 is WSHSY and CDR2 is SAAADI. Trimming left V 2 bases short and J 4 bases short, with 6 bases between. CDR3 amino acids: CASSEGRNQPQHF. The CDR3 DNA reads as TGCGCCAGCAGTGAGGGCAGGAATCAGCCCCAGCATTTT.

In nucleotides, the CDR3 is TGTGCCTGCCCGTCCCCGGGGGGCTTGACCCAGTACTTC. It is translated as CACPSPGGLTQYF. The rearrangement uses TRBV30 and TRBJ2-5, with D possibly matching TRBD2 (7 bases). V was cut by 6 bases and J by 7 bases, with 18 bases left in between. The CDR3 spans 13 residues. Germline-derived CDR1 and CDR2 are GTSNPN and SVGIG (reference sequence).

This chain links TRBV5-1 with TRBJ1-2; no definite D call. Trimming left V 4 bases short and J 5 bases short, with 12 bases between. The germline V gene has CDR1 SGHRS and CDR2 YFSETQ. The CDR3 has 13 amino acids. The CDR3 loop is CASSPDGRYGYTF. CDR3 sequence (DNA): TGCGCCAGCAGCCCCGACGGACGATATGGCTACACCTTC.